Below are 14 T cell receptor beta chains sequenced from a single sample in a study of cytomegalovirus exposure and HLA in healthy donors. 60 Vbeta and 13 Jbeta primers were used in PCR. Sequencing used immunoSEQ multiplex PCR; TCRdb keeps in-frame clones, though not all of them. Here the sample spans over 100,000 clones, 69% being singletons. The sequencing sample was made of PBMCs. Receptors were obtained from a woman in her 70s in good health and CMV-seropositive.

This clone was seen a few times. This specimen includes other DNA sequences encoding the same CDR3. The rearrangement links TRBV6-1 to TRBJ2-1; perhaps TRBD1 as D (6 bases). Looked up from germline, CDR1 is MNHNS and CDR2 is SASEGT. This CDR3 contains 15 residues. Between the trimmed V and J ends, which lost 4 bases and 0 bases, there was a span of 10 bases. This CDR3 is CASSVDRSSYNEQFF. The DNA of the CDR3 is TGTGCCAGCAGTGTCGACAGGAGCTCCTACAATGAGCAGTTCTTC.

This sequence joins TRBV7-2 and TRBJ1-1, with D possibly being TRBD1 (6 bases). This CDR3 spans 14 amino acids. The germline gives CDR1 SGHTA, CDR2 FQGNSA. V was trimmed by 5 bases and J by 0 bases, leaving 10 bases between them. DNA for the CDR3: TGTGCCAGCAGCACCCGGACAGTGAACACTGAAGCTTTCTTT. Its translation is CASSTRTVNTEAFF.

The V call is TRBV5-1, the J call TRBJ1-4; D is possibly TRBD1 (5 bases). The V gene's germline CDR1 is SGHRS and CDR2 YFSETQ. This CDR3 spans 15 amino acids. V was pared by 5 bases and J by 6 bases, with 17 bases between. CDR3 amino acids: CASSQRGMGDEKLFF. DNA of the CDR3: TGCGCCAGCAGTCAGCGGGGGATGGGTGATGAAAAACTGTTTTTT.

The CDR3 DNA is TGTGCCACTCCTGACAGCTCTGGGGCCAACGTCCTGACTTTC. It is translated as CATPDSSGANVLTF. J is TRBJ2-6 and V is TRBV18; weak D call: TRBD1 (5 bases). Between the trimmed V and J ends, which lost 10 bases and 0 bases, there was a span of 10 bases. The CDR3 loop spans 14 amino acids. Per germline, CDR1 KGHSH and CDR2 LQKENI.

This clone turned up a few times. The V gene is TRBV28, the J gene TRBJ1-5; D perhaps matches TRBD1 (6 bases). Germline V lookup: CDR1 MDHEN, CDR2 SYDVKM. The length of the CDR3 is 16 residues. V lost 6 bases and J lost 0, with 15 bases in between. The CDR3 coding sequence is TGTGCCAGCAGAGCCGACAGGTATTATAGCAATCAGCCCCAGCATTTT. Translating it yields CASRADRYYSNQPQHF.

The chain combines TRBV7-2 with TRBJ1-5; possibly TRBD1 for D (6 bases). The germline V gene encodes CDR1 SGHTA and CDR2 FQGNSA. The CDR3 is 15 residues long. Trimming took off 3 bases at V and 3 bases at J, with 12 bases between the two ends. This CDR3 is CASSFVGAINQPQHF. The CDR3 nucleotides read TGTGCCAGCAGCTTCGTGGGGGCGATCAATCAGCCCCAGCATTTT.

CDR3 nucleotides: TGTGCCAGCAGTGTTGAGGAGACCGGGGAGCTGTTTTTT. Translating it yields CASSVEETGELFF. V gene TRBV2 combines with J gene TRBJ2-2; D remains ambiguous. Germline V gene lookup returns CDR1 SNHLY and CDR2 FYNNEI. This CDR3 has 13 residues. Trimming took 4 bases from V and 5 from J, leaving 8 bases between them.

The chain has TRBV7-9 and TRBJ2-3; 12 bases are shared with TRBD2. Germline loops: CDR1 SEHNR, CDR2 FQNEAQ (reference sequence). With V trimmed by 1 base and J by 5 bases, 7 bases remained unmatched. The CDR3 has 17 residues. CDR3 DNA: TGTGCCAGCAGCTTAGAGGCTAGCGGGGGGGCCGTAGATACGCAGTATTTT. Amino acid sequence: CASSLEASGGAVDTQYF.

This clone was detected a few times. V and J are TRBV6-5 and TRBJ1-1; 10 nucleotides align to TRBD1. CDR3 length: 16 amino acids. Trimming removed 2 bases from V and 1 base from J; junction bases left unmatched: 4. Germline V lookup: CDR1 MNHEY, CDR2 SVGAGI. The DNA for the CDR3 is TGTGCCAGCAGTTACCCTCGGACAGGGGGGAACACTGAAGCTTTCTTT. Protein: CASSYPRTGGNTEAFF.

The V gene is TRBV9, the J gene TRBJ1-1; D unresolved. Germline loops: CDR1 SGDLS, CDR2 YYNGEE. The CDR3 has 12 residues. Deletions cut 0 bases from V and 3 bases from J, with 3 bases between. The CDR3 reads CASSVADTEAFF. The CDR3 nucleotides are TGTGCCAGCAGCGTAGCGGACACTGAAGCTTTCTTT.

The J gene is TRBJ2-3, the V gene TRBV5-6, with 11 bases identical to TRBD2. CDR1 SGHDT and CDR2 YYEEEE come from the germline V gene. This CDR3 is 17 amino acids long. V shed 6 bases, J shed 5 bases, and the junction held 14 bases outside the gene matches. The CDR3 DNA reads as TGTGCCAGCATCCTCAGTACTAGCGGGGGCCAAGGAGATACGCAGTATTTT. Its translation is CASILSTSGGQGDTQYF.

This chain joins TRBV7-2 and TRBJ1-4, with D maybe TRBD1 (6 bases). Germline CDR1 is SGHTA and CDR2 is FQGNSA. Trimming pared 5 bases from V and 8 bases from J, leaving 15 bases between. The CDR3 totals 14 residues. Here the CDR3 reads CASSPDRLREKLFF. The CDR3 DNA sequence: TGTGCCAGCAGCCCCGACAGGCTGCGGGAAAAACTGTTTTTT. The whole variable domain, remainder taken from reference TRBV7-2 and TRBJ1-4, is GAGVSQSPSNKVTEKGKDVELRCDPISGHTALYWYRQSLGQGLEFLIYFQGNSAPDKSGLPSDRFSAERTGGSVSTLTIQRTQQEDSAVYLCASSPDRLREKLFFGSGTQLSVL.

V gene TRBV6-5 combines with J gene TRBJ2-3; possible D gene TRBD1, 6 bases. The CDR3 runs 14 residues. The V end was cut by 0 bases, the J end by 6 bases, with 10 bases between. Germline V gene data show CDR1 as MNHEY and CDR2 as SVGAGI. CDR3 amino acids: CASSYSGGGDTQYF. CDR3 nucleotides: TGTGCCAGCAGTTACTCTGGGGGCGGCGATACGCAGTATTTT.

This clone was counted a few times. The chain combines TRBV27 with TRBJ1-6; D uncertain. This CDR3 has 13 amino acids. Trimming pared 5 bases from V and 15 bases from J, leaving 17 bases between. CDR1 and CDR2 from the germline V gene are MNHEY and SMNVEV (reference sequence). The DNA for the CDR3 is TGTGCCAGCAGTCCCCCAGACCGACGGGTCCTCCACTTT. This sequence encodes CASSPPDRRVLHF.